This TCR beta chain was captured in a study of cytomegalovirus exposure and HLA in healthy donors. The CDR3 loop spans 16 amino acids. Germline CDR1 and CDR2: MDHEN and SYDVKM. The J segment lost 5 bases and the V segment lost 7 bases, leaving 17 bases of the junction unmatched. The PCR ran on 60 Vbeta and 13 Jbeta primers. Profiled with immunoSEQ multiplex PCR; TCRdb holds only in-frame clones, not every one. This table has more than 150,000 clones, 65% to 85% appearing once. The chain combines TRBV28 with TRBJ2-7, with TRBD1 matching over 7 bases. The TCR originated in a woman younger than 30 in good health and CMV-seronegative. The sequenced material came from PBMCs. The DNA of the CDR3 is TGTGCCAGCACCACCGTCGGGGACAGTTTCTTCCACGAGCAGTACTTC. This encodes CASTTVGDSFFHEQYF. The variable domain in full, with the rest retrieved from reference TRBV28 and TRBJ2-7, is DVKVTQSSRYLVKRTGEKVFLECVQDMDHENMFWYRQDPGLGLRLIYFSYDVKMKEKGDIPEGYSVSREKKERFSLILESASTNQTSMYLCASTTVGDSFFHEQYFGPGTRLTVT.